The sequence of this T cell receptor (beta chain) was determined in a study of cytomegalovirus exposure and HLA in healthy donors (dated by TCRdb to 2016 to 2017). General notes on the study: According to an earlier analysis of around 600 of the donors, some 170 million T cells yielded 117 million unique TCR beta sequences and about 300 Gb of sequence data. Roughly 300 gigabases of sequencing data and 80 million or so unique TCR sequences were included in an early release covering roughly 600 HLA-typed donors. Of the roughly 390 genotyped donors, about 80% fell in the genetic ancestry cluster associated with self-reported Caucasian donors. The study aimed to test whether cataloging public T cell receptors could reveal signatures of past pathogen exposure. The T cell repertoires of some 670 subjects were profiled by immunosequencing and related to cytomegalovirus serostatus. Besides the first cohort of 666 subjects, a separate validation cohort made up of 120 different subjects was used. To predict cytomegalovirus infection status, the study combined high-throughput TCR immunosequencing, statistical association of individual TCRs with disease status, and machine learning. To study patterns of TCR occurrence, a later analysis re-analyzed previously published TCR beta repertoires from 600 to 750 donors and added high-resolution HLA genotyping. In the later analysis, no new phenotypic data were used to find candidate immune exposures; instead, reliance was placed on TCR beta sequences and their occurrence across donors. To decide whether each TCR beta V gene segment behaved as functional or pseudogenic, an earlier analysis of some 600 of the donors relied on high-throughput TCR beta sequencing. Donor age, sex, ethnicity and CMV serostatus were compiled alongside the repertoire data. Genome-wide SNP genotypes for about 65% of the roughly 670 donors were used in a later genetic analysis, which treated that subset as a discovery cohort. Every discovery cohort repertoire had been produced on one sequencing platform. Class I and class II HLA loci were covered by the typing at four-digit resolution. The number of typed donors differed by locus: 629-630 for A, B, C, DRB1 and DQB1; approximately 530 for DQA1; 606 for DPA1; and about 450 for DPB1. Roughly 5 DR-DQ haplotypes were treated as single units for association and clustering because of strong linkage in the cohort. Across some 400 genotyped donors of the cohort, an average of approximately 240,000 unique TCR beta nucleotide sequences per donor were sequenced, and 15% to 20% of those sequences were non-productive. General study outcomes and caveats: Sequencing depth was assumed to be roughly uniform across donors in the presence/absence analyses, though that assumption may not hold. The cohort was sequenced for TCR beta chains only, and without alpha or paired-chain data the features that could be detected were limited. According to a later analysis, most CMV-associated TCR beta chains appeared to be HLA-restricted, and the HLA associations seemed to be driven largely by CMV exposure. A further reported finding was that TCR beta sequences accurately predicted the HLA-A and HLA-B alleles for most subjects in the first cohort. A later analysis found that HLA-associated TCR beta chains were more clonally expanded and had lower generation probabilities than equally common non-associated chains. The study listed over 150 TCR beta chains as associated with cytomegalovirus. An association between a missense DCLRE1C variant and V-gene and J-gene trimming of TCR beta chains was found in a later genetic analysis and replicated in an independent cohort. Most TCR sequences were observed very rarely across donors, whereas some public TCRs were present in many individuals. The only immune exposure information available for the cohort was CMV serostatus. Linkage disequilibrium might explain the correlated functional status among segregating V segments, but an unknown experimental factor could not be excluded. HLA typing was unavailable for some donors at each locus, so association tests used only the typed subset. A later analysis reported that several top co-occurrence clusters appeared linked to parvovirus B19, influenza, CMV and Epstein-Barr virus. When HLA alleles, especially DR and DQ, strongly co-occurred, attributing TCR associations to individual alleles was difficult. Because counts were too low, 15 or so rarely observed V segments, including chromosome 9 orphons, were excluded from the earlier analysis of around 590 of the donors. The 87-base-pair reads could not distinguish some IMGT-functional V segments, including TRBV6-2 and TRBV6-3, so those segments were excluded. In an earlier analysis of around 600 of the donors, most TCR beta V segments were observed in productive rearrangements about 90% or about 30% of the time, broadly matching IMGT annotations. The authors suggested that the approach could potentially be extended to other disease states and immunological phenotypes. A later genetic analysis reported fewer N-insertions in productive TCRs among donors in an Asian-associated ancestry cluster than the roughly 620-donor mean. In a later analysis, the rate of TCR association differed among HLA loci, with DRB1 alleles having the most associated TCRs and HLA-C alleles having the fewest. Specific HLA alleles were associated with 15,000 to 20,000 TCR beta sequences at a false discovery rate of 0.05 in a later analysis. A group of highly shared sequence variants was considered likely to be a technical artifact of the sequencing pipeline. In vitro tests confirmed that a few of the cytomegalovirus-associated TCR beta chains recognize cytomegalovirus antigens. The classifier was reported to diagnose cytomegalovirus status with high specificity and sensitivity in both the original and validation cohorts.

The cohort consisted of 600 to 700 healthy bone marrow donors. All cohort members were sampled while nominally healthy, although unrecorded immune exposures were likely present. The donor was CMV seropositive and was included in the group of 290 or so seropositive cohort members. A peripheral blood sample was collected from each donor, and TCR beta sequencing was performed on peripheral blood mononuclear cells. Genomic DNA extraction from the blood cell samples was performed with the Qiagen DNeasy Blood Extraction Kit. Library preparation was by the immunoSEQ multiplex PCR assay. The multiplex PCR relied on a mix of 60 forward primers for TCR Vbeta segments and 13 reverse primers for TCR Jbeta segments. Amplification of the CDR3 region of rearranged TCR beta genes was performed with a multiplex PCR assay on genomic DNA. The amplified TCR beta libraries were sequenced on the Illumina HiSeq System as 87-base-pair reads. From the authors' description of their analysis: Across the 600 to 700 repertoires, a later analysis counted 75 million to 90 million unique TCR beta chains, roughly 11 million of which were shared by at least two donors. To remove PCR and sequencing errors, raw reads were error-corrected and collapsed into unique sequences using a nearest-neighbor algorithm that merged closely related sequences. Alignment of CDR3 sequences to IMGT reference sequences was used to assign V, D and J gene segments. Each retained sequence needed at least a six-nucleotide match to both a V gene segment and a J gene segment. A rearrangement counted as productive if the CDR3 had no stop codons and remained in frame with V and J, and every other rearrangement counted as non-productive. Following IMGT convention, CDR3 was defined as the stretch from the second conserved V-encoded cysteine up to the conserved J-encoded phenylalanine. In an earlier analysis of approximately 500 of the donors, sequences lacking an unambiguous match to a single V gene segment were excluded. An earlier analysis of some 610 of the donors called V segments functional above 56.7% productive rearrangements and segregating when the between-donor standard deviation exceeded 5%. To diagnose cytomegalovirus status from the catalog of TCR beta chain sequences, a statistical classification framework was built. In a later analysis, V and J genes were assigned by comparing TCR nucleotide sequences against IMGT/GENE-DB human TR gene sequences. A later analysis assigned CDR3 sequences and most-parsimonious VDJ recombination scenarios with the TCRdist pipeline. In a later analysis, every TCR beta chain was defined by the combination of its CDR3 amino acid sequence and its V-gene family, and reads without a unique V-gene family were dropped. To address suspected cross-contamination and a sequencing artifact, a later analysis removed 592 highly shared, low-generation-probability nucleotide sequences. A later analysis calculated a clonal expansion index for each public chain from normalized within-repertoire ranks of inferred template counts. In a later analysis, generation probabilities were computed using a VDJ recombination model fitted to out-of-frame rearrangements, and the results were checked against IGoR. In a later analysis, TCR-TCR, TCR-HLA and TCR-CMV co-occurrence was scored with hypergeometric tests, and a repertoire-size bias correction was applied to TCR pairs. In a later analysis, false discovery rates were estimated by permuting HLA or CMV assignments 20 times. In a later analysis, co-occurring TCRs were grouped using DBSCAN, with TCRdist sequence similarity added in when clustering inside HLA-allele-positive subsets. Repertoires with fewer than 30,000 or more than 120,000 public chains were left out of co-occurrence clustering, as were five repertoires with anomalous nucleotide sharing. The immuneACCESS repertoire file appears here via TCRdb, limited to in-frame rearrangements. These files lack a portion of the clones; in checked studies, under half of the deficit traces to unresolved V genes, and the cause of the others is not known. The DNA gave D and trimming, while V, J and clone size come from that table. The table for this sample lists 65,000 to 90,000 clones; 55% to 75% of them were counted only once. The top ten clones comprise roughly 12% of the sample.

With respect to this clone: What this receptor recognizes is not known. Base qualities were left out, and no much larger clone turns up one base away.

The junction shows trimming of 7 bases on V and 1 base on J, and the gene matches do not reach 7 bases of it. CDR3 length: 16 amino acids, cysteine to phenylalanine. The sequence is cut down to CDR3 DNA, 48 bases in frame from base 1. For CDR1 and CDR2, the germline V gene lists SNHLY and FYNNEI. The TCR sequence derives from a middle-aged woman in good health and CMV-seropositive. The sequenced material came from PBMCs. This chain is built from TRBV2 and TRBJ2-3; 11 central nucleotides agree with TRBD2. DNA sequence: TGTGCCAGCAACGGACTAGCGGGTTCCGGCACAGATACGCAGTATTTT. It codes for CASNGLAGSGTDTQYF.